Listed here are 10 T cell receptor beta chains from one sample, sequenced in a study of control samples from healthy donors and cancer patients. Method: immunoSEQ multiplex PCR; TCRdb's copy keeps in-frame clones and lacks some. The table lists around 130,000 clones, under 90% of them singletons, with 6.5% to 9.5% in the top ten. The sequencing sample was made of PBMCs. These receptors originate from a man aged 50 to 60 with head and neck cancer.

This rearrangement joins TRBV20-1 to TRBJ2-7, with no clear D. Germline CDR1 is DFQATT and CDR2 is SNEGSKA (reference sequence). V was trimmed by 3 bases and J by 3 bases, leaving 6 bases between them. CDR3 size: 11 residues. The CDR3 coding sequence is TGCAGTGCTAGTGGCAACTACGAGCAGTACTTC. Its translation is CSASGNYEQYF.

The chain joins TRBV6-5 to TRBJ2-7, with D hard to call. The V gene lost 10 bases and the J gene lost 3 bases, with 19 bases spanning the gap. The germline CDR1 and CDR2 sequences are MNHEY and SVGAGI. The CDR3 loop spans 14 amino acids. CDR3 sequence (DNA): TGTGCCATCTCCGGGCCTTTAAAATTCTACGAGCAGTACTTC. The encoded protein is CAISGPLKFYEQYF.

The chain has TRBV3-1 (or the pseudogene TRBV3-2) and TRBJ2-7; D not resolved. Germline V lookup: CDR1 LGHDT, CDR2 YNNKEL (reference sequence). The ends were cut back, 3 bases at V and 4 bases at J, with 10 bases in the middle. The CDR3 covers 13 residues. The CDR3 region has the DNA TGTGCCAGCAGCCATGGTATAGGGTACGAGCAGTACTTC. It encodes CASSHGIGYEQYF.

Here the CDR3 DNA reads TGTGCCAGCACCCTACCGCCGGGAAACACCATATATTTT. Translated, it gives CASTLPPGNTIYF. The chain uses TRBV12-3 or TRBV12-4 and TRBJ1-3, with D hard to call. This CDR3 is built from 13 residues. V was shortened by 7 bases and J by 4 bases, with 11 bases between the two germline ends.

The DNA of the CDR3 is TGCGCCAGCAGCCAAGATCCACCCGACAGGGGAGAGACCCAGTACTTC. Protein sequence: CASSQDPPDRGETQYF. J is TRBJ2-5 and V is TRBV4-1; TRBD1 matches 8 bases. This CDR3 has 16 residues. Germline trimming cut 0 bases from V and 4 bases from J; bases unmatched to any gene: 7. CDR1 and CDR2 from the germline V gene are MGHRA and YSYEKL.

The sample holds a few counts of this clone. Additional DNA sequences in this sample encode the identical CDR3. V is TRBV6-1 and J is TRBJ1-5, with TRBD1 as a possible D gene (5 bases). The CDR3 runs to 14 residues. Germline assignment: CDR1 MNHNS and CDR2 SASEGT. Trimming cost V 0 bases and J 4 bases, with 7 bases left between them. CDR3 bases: TGTGCCAGCAGTGAAGCTGGGGGTAATCAGCCCCAGCATTTT. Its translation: CASSEAGGNQPQHF.

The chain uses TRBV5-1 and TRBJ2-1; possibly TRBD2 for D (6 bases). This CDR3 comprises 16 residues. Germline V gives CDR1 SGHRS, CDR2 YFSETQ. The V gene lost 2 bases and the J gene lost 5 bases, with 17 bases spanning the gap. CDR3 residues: CASSFPTGTSNNEQFF. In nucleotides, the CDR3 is TGCGCCAGCAGCTTTCCTACCGGGACTTCTAACAATGAGCAGTTCTTC.

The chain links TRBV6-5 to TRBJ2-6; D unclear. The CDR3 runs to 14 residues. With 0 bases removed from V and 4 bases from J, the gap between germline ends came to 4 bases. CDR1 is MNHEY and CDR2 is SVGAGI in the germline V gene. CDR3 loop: CASSYSSGANVLTF. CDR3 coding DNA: TGTGCCAGCAGTTACTCGTCGGGGGCCAACGTCCTGACTTTC.

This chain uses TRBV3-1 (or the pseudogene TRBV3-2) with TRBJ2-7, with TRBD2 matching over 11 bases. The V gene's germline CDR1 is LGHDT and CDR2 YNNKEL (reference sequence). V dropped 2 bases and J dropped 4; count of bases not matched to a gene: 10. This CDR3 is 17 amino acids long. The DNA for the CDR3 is TGTGCCAGCAGCCAAAACTTCGGGACTAGCGGATCATACGAGCAGTACTTC. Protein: CASSQNFGTSGSYEQYF.

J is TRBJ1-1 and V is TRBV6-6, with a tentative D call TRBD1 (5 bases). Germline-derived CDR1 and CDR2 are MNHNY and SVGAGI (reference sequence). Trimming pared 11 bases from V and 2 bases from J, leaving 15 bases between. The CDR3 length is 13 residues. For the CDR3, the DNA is TGTGCCGGTCGGGGGACCGTAAACACTGAAGCTTTCTTT. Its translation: CAGRGTVNTEAFF.